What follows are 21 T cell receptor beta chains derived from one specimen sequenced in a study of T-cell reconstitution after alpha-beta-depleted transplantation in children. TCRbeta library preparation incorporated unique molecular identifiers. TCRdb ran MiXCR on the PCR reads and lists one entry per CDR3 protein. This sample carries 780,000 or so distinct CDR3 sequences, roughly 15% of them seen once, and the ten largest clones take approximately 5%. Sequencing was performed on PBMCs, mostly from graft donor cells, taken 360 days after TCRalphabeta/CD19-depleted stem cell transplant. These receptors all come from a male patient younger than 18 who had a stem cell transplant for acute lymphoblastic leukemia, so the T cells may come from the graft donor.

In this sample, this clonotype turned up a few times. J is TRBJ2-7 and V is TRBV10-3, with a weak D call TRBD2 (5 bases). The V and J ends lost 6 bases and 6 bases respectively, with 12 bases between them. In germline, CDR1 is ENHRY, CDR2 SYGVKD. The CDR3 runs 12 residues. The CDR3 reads CAIRGSGSEQYF. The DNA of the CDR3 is TGTGCCATCAGGGGGAGCGGCTCCGAGCAGTACTTC.

DNA for the CDR3: TGTGCCAGCAGTTACGGCGGACTAGCGGGCACCGGGGAGCTGTTTTTT. It is translated as CASSYGGLAGTGELFF. The chain recombines TRBV6-5 with TRBJ2-2; 11 nucleotides match TRBD2. CDR3 length: 16 amino acids. Germline values: CDR1 MNHEY, CDR2 SVGAGI. After removal of 2 bases from V and 4 bases from J, the junction contained 3 bases not matched to a gene.

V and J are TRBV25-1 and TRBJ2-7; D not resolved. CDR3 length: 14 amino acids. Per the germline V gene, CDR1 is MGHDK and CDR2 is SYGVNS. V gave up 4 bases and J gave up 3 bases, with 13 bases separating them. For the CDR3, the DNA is TGTGCCAGCAGTGGGATTCGCGCAAGCTACGAGCAGTACTTC. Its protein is CASSGIRASYEQYF.

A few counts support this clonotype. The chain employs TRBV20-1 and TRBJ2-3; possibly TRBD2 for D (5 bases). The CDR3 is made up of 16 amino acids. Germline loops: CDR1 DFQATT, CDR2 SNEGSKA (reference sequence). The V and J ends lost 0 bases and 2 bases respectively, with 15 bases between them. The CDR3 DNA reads TGCAGTGCTAGAGATCCGGCCAGCGGCCCCACAGATACGCAGTATTTT. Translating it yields CSARDPASGPTDTQYF.

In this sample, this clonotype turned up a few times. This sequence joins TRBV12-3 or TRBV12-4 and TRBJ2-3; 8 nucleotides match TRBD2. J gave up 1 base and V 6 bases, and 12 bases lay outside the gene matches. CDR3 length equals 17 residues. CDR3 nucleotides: TGTGCCAGCAGGCCATTAGCGGGAAACTGGGGCACAGATACGCAGTATTTT. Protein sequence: CASRPLAGNWGTDTQYF.

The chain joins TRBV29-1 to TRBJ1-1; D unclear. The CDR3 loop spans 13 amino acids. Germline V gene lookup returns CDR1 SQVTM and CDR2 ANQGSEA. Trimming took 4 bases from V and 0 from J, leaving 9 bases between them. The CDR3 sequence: CSVGRKLNTEAFF. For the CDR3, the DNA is TGCAGCGTTGGACGGAAGTTGAACACTGAAGCTTTCTTT.

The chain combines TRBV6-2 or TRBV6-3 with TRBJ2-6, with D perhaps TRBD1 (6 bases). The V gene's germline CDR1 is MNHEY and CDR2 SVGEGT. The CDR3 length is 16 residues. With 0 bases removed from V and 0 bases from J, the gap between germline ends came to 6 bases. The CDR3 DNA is TGTGCCAGCAGTTACTCCAGGGGCTCTGGGGCCAACGTCCTGACTTTC. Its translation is CASSYSRGSGANVLTF.

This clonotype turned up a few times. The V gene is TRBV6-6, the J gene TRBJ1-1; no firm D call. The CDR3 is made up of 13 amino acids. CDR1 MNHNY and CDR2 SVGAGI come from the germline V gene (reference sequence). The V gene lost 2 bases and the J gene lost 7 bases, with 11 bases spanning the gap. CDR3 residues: CASSYGSADEAFF. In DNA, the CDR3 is TGTGCCAGCAGTTACGGCTCGGCGGATGAAGCTTTCTTT.

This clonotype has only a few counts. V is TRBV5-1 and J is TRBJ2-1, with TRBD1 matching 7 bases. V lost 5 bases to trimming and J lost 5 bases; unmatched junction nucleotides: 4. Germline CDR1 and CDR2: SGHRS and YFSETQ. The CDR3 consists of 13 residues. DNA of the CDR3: TGCGCCAGCAGGACCGGGACAGACAATGAGCAGTTCTTC. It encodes CASRTGTDNEQFF.

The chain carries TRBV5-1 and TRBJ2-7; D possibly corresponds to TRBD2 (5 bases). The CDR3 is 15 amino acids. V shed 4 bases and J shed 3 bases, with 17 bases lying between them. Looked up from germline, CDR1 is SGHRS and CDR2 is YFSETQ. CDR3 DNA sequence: TGCGCCAGCAGCGGACTGCCCTACTCCGGCTACGAGCAGTACTTC. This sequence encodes CASSGLPYSGYEQYF.

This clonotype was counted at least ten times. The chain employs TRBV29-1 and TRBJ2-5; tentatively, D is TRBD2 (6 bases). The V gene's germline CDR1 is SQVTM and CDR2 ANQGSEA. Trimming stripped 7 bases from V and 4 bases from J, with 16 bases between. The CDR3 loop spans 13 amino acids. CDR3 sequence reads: CSAPGGFGETQYF. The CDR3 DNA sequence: TGCAGCGCACCTGGGGGGTTCGGAGAGACCCAGTACTTC.

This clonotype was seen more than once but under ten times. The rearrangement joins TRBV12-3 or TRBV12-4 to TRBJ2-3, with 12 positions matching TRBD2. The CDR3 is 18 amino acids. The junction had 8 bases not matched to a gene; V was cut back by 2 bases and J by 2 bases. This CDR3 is CASSLRGLAGGVTDTQYF. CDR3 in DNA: TGTGCCAGCAGTTTAAGAGGGCTAGCGGGAGGGGTCACAGATACGCAGTATTTT.

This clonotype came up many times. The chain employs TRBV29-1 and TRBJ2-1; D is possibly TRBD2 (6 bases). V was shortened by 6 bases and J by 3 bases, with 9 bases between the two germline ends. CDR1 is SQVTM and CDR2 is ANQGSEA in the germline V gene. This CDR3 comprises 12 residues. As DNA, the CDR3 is TGCAGCGTCCAGGAGGGCTACAATGAGCAGTTCTTC. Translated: CSVQEGYNEQFF.

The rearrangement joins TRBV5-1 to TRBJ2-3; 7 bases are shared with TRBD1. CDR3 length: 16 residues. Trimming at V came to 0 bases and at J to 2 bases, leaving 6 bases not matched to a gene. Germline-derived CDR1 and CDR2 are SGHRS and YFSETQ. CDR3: CASSLDKGAFTDTQYF. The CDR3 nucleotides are TGCGCCAGCAGCTTGGATAAGGGGGCCTTCACAGATACGCAGTATTTT.

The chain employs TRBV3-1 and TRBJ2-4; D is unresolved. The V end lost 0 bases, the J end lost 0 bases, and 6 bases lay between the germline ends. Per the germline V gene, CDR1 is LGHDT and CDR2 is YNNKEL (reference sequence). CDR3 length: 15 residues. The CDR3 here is CASSQEGSAKNIQYF. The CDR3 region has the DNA TGTGCCAGCAGCCAAGAAGGGTCAGCCAAAAACATTCAGTACTTC.

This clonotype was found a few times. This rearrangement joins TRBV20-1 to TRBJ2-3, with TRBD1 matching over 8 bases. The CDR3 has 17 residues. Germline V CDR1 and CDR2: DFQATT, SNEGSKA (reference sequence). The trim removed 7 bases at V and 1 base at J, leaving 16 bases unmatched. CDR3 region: CSVPRGLSTFGTDTQYF. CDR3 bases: TGCAGTGTTCCCAGGGGGCTATCCACTTTCGGCACAGATACGCAGTATTTT.

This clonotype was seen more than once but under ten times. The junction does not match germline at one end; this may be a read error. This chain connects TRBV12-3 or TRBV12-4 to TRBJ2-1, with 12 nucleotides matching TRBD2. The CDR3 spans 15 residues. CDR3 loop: CASSLAGGPRGEQFF. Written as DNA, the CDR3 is TGTGCCAGCAGTCTAGCGGGAGGGCCCCGTGGTGAGCAGTTCTTC.

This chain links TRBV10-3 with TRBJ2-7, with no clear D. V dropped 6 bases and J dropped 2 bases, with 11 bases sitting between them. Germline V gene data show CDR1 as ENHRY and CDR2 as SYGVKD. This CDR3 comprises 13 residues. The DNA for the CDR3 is TGTGCCATCAGCCCCGCGTCCGCCTACGAGCAGTACTTC. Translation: CAISPASAYEQYF.

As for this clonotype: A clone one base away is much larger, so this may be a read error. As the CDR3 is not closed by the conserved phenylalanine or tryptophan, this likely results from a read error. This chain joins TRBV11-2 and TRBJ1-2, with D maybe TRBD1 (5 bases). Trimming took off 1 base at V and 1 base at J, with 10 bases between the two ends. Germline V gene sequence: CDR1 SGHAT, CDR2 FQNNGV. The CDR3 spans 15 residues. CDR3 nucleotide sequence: TGTGCCAGCAGCTTAGGTGGGGGTATTAACTATGGCTACACCTGC. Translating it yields CASSLGGGINYGYTC.

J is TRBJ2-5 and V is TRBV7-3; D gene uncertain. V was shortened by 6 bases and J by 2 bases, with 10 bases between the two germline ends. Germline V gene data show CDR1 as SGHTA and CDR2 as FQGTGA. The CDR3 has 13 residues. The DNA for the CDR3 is TGTGCCAGCAGTCAGACGGTGCAAGAGACCCAGTACTTC. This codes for CASSQTVQETQYF. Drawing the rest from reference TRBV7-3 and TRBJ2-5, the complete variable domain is GAGVSQTPSNKVTEKGKYVELRCDPISGHTALYWYRQSLGQGPEFLIYFQGTGAADDSGLPNDRFFAVRPEGSVSTLKIQRTERGDSAVYLCASSQTVQETQYFGPGTRLLVL.

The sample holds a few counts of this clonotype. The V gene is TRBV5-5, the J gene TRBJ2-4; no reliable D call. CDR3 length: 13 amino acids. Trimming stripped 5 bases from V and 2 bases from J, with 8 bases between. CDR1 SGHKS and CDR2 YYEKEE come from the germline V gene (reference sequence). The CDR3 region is CASSSQTKNIQYF. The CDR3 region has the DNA TGTGCCAGCAGTTCTCAGACCAAAAACATTCAGTACTTC.